This TCR beta chain derives from a study of cytomegalovirus exposure and HLA in healthy donors. Study conclusions and caveats: TCR beta chains numbering approximately 150 were designated cytomegalovirus-associated. One later analysis, an examination of the 120 validation repertoires, found that first-cohort TCR clusters tended to co-occur in them. Most sequenced TCRs were rare (though some public TCRs occurred in many donors).

The repertoire was sequenced with immunoSEQ multiplex PCR; TCRdb's copy has only in-frame clones and lacks some. The table has under 200,000 clones, about 95% seen once. The CDR3 runs 13 residues. The ends lost 5 bases at V and 7 bases at J; junction bases unmatched: 4. Germline loops: CDR1 SGHTA, CDR2 FQGTGA. This clone has just one count. Antigen specificity is unknown. The rearrangement links TRBV7-3 to TRBJ2-3; 9 nucleotides match TRBD1. The receptor comes from a woman between 18 and 29 years old in good health and CMV-seronegative. The sequencing sample was made of PBMCs. The CDR3 bases are TGTGCCAGCAGCCCCGGGACAGGGTATACGCAGTATTTT. This encodes CASSPGTGYTQYF.